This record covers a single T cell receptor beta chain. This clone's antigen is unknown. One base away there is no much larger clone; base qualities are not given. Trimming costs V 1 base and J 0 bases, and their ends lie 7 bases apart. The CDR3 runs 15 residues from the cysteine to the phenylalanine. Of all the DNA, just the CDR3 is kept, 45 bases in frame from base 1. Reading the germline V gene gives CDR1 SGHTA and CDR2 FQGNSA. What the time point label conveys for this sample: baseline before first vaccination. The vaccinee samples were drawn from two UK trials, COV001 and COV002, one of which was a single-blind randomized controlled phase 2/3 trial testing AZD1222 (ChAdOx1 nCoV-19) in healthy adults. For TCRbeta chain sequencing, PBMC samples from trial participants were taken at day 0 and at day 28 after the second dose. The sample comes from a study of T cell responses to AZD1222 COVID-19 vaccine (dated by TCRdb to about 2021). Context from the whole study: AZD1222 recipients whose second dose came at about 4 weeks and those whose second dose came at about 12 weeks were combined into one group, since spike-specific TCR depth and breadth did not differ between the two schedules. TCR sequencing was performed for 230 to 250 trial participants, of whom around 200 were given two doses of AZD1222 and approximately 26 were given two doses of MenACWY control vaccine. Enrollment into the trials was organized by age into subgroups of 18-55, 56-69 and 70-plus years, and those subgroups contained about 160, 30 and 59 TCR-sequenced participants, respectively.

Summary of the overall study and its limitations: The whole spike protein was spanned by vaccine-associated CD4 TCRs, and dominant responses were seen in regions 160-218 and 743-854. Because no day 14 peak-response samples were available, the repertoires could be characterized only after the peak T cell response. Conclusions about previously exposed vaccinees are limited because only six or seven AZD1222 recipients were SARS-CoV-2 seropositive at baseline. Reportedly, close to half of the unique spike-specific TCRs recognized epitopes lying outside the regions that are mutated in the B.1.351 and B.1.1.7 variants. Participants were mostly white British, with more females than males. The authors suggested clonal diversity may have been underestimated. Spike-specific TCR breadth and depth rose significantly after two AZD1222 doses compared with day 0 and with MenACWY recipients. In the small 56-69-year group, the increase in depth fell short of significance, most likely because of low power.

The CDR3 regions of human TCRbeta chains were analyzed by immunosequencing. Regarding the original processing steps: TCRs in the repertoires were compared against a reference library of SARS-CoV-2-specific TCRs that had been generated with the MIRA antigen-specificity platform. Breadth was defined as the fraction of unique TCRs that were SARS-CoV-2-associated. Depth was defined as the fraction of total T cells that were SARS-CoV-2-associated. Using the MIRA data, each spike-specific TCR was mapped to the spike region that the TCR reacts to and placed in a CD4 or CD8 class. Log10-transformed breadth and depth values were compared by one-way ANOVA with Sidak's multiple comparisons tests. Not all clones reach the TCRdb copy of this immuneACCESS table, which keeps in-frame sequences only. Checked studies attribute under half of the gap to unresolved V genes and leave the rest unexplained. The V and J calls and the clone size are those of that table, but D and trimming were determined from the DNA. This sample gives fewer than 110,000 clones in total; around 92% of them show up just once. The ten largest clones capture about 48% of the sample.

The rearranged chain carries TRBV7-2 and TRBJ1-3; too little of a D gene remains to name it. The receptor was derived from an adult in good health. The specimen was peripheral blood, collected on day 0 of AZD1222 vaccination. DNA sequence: TGTGCCAGCAGCTTAGTCGGCGTCTCTGGAAACACCATATATTTT. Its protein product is CASSLVGVSGNTIYF.